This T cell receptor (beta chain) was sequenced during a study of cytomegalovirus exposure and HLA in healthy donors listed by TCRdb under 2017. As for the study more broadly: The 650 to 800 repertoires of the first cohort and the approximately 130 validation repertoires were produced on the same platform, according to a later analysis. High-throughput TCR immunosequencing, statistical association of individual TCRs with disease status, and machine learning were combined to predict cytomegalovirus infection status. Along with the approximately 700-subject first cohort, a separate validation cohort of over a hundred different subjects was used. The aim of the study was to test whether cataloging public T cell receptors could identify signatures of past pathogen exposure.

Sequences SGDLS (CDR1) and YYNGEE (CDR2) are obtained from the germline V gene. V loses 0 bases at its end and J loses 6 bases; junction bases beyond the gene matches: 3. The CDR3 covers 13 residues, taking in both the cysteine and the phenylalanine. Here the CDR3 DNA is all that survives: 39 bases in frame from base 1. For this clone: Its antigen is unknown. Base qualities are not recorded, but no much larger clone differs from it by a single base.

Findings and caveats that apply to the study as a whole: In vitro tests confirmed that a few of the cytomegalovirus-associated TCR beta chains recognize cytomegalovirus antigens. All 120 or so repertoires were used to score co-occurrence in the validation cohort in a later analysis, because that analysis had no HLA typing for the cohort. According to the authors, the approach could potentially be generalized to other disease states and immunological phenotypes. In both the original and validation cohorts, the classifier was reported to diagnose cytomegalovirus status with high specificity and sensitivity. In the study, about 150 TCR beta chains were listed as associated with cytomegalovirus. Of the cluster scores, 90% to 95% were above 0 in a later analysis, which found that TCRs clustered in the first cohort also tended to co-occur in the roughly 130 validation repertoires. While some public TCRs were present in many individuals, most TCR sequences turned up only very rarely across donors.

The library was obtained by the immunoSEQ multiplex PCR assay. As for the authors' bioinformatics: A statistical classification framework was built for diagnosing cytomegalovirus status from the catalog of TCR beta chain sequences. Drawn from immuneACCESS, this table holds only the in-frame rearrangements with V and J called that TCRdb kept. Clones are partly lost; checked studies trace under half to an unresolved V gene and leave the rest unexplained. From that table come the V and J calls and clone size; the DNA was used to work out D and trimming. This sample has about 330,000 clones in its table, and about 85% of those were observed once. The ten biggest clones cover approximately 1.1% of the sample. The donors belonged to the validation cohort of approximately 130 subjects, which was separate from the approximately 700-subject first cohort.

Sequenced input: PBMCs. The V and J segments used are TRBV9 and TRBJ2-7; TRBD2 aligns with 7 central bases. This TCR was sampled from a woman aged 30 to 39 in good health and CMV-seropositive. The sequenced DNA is TGTGCCAGCAGCGTAGATGGCGGGAGCGAGCAGTACTTC. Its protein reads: CASSVDGGSEQYF.